The TCR beta chain under discussion was sequenced for a study of blood T cells in healthy people across ages. Study-level results: Diversity figures based on one million T cells were deemed too low.

This CDR3 has 14 amino acids. Germline V gene data show CDR1 as MNHEY and CDR2 as SVGEGT. Using a J-beta primer mix together with a sample-barcoded 5' primer, a second PCR was run for about 6 to 12 cycles. TCRdb analysed the 5' RACE reads with MiXCR anew, one entry per CDR3 protein. Of a few hundred thousand distinct CDR3 sequences in the sample, 27% were seen once. In regard to this clonotype: The antigen is undetermined. A read error may account for a junction end that differs from germline.

The chain employs TRBV6-2 or TRBV6-3 and TRBJ2-5; D perhaps matches TRBD1 (6 bases). Sequenced sample: blood. This TCR was sampled from a woman aged 65 to 85 in good health. CDR3 nucleotide sequence: TGTGTCAGCAGTTACGCCAGCAGGGGTGAGACCCAGTACTTC. It is translated as CVSSYASRGETQYF.